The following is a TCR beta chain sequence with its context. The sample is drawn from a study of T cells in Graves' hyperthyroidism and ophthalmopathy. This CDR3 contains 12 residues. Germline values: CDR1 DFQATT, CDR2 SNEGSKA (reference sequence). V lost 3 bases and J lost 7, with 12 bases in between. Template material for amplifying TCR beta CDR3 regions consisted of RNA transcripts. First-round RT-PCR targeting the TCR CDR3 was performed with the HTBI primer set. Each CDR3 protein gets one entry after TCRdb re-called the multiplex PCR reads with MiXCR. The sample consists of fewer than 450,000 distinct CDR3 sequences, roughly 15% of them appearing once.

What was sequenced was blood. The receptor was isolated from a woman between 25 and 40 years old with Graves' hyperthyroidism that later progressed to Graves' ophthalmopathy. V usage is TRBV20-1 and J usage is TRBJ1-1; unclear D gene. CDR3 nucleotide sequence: TGCAGTGCTAGTGCTTCTCTCGGTGAAGCTTTCTTT. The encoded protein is CSASASLGEAFF.